Presented here are 27 T cell receptor beta chains from one specimen sequenced in a study of blood T cell repertoires in COVID-19. Sequenced by immunoSEQ multiplex PCR; TCRdb stores in-frame clones only, minus some. The sample lists some 200,000 clones; 70% to 85% were seen once. The source material was PBMCs or T cells enriched from blood (not recorded which). Receptors were obtained from a woman in her thirties or forties with acute COVID-19.

J is TRBJ1-5 and V is TRBV6-1, with 8 bases aligning to TRBD1. The germline V gene has CDR1 MNHNS and CDR2 SASEGT. The CDR3 contains 16 residues. After removal of 2 bases from V and 6 bases from J, the junction contained 9 bases not matched to a gene. In DNA, the CDR3 is TGTGCCAGCAGTGAAAGGGGGAGAGACAGGGGTCAGCCCCAGCATTTT. It specifies CASSERGRDRGQPQHF.

V is TRBV5-4 and J is TRBJ2-7; 8 positions agree with TRBD2. CDR1 SGHNT and CDR2 YYREEE come from the germline V gene (reference sequence). V dropped 3 bases and J dropped 3; count of bases not matched to a gene: 8. The CDR3 loop spans 15 amino acids. Here the CDR3 reads CASSSKGGGRYEQYF. CDR3 DNA: TGTGCCAGCAGCTCCAAAGGCGGGGGGCGCTACGAGCAGTACTTC.

This clone was detected only once. The rearrangement joins TRBV4-1 to TRBJ1-1, with TRBD1 identical over 7 bases. Germline CDR1 reads MGHRA; CDR2 reads YSYEKL. The CDR3 contains 16 residues. After removal of 1 base from V and 8 bases from J, the junction contained 13 bases not matched to a gene. The CDR3 DNA is TGCGCCAGCAGCCAAGTAGGTAGAGGGACAGAAAGGGAAGCTTTCTTT. Translation: CASSQVGRGTEREAFF.

The CDR3 DNA reads as TGTGCCAGCAGCCTACGGGAGGGGGGAGTTGAGCTGTTTTTT. It is translated as CASSLREGGVELFF. The rearrangement links TRBV7-2 to TRBJ2-2, with 8 positions matching TRBD2. V shed 5 bases and J 11 bases; nucleotides not matched to a gene: 10. The CDR3 runs 14 residues. CDR1 is SGHTA and CDR2 is FQGNSA in the germline V gene.

The rearrangement joins TRBV28 to TRBJ1-2; 8 positions match TRBD1. The J segment lost 8 bases and the V segment lost 3 bases, leaving 8 bases of the junction unmatched. Per germline, CDR1 MDHEN and CDR2 SYDVKM. CDR3 length: 14 residues. CDR3 loop: CASSLQGAREGYTF. In nucleotides, the CDR3 is TGTGCCAGCAGTTTGCAGGGGGCGCGGGAAGGCTACACCTTC.

The chain is built from TRBV2 and TRBJ2-3, with 10 positions matching TRBD2. Germline assignment: CDR1 SNHLY and CDR2 FYNNEI. Trimming took 8 bases from V and 3 from J; bases not matched to a gene: 14. This CDR3 has 17 amino acids. The CDR3: CASRGTSGRAVTDTQYF. The CDR3 DNA reads as TGTGCCAGCCGAGGAACGAGCGGGAGGGCCGTTACAGATACGCAGTATTTT.

V usage is TRBV30 and J usage is TRBJ1-6; 8 bases match TRBD1. The CDR3 length is 14 residues. Germline-derived CDR1 and CDR2 are GTSNPN and SVGIG (reference sequence). V shed 2 bases, J shed 10 bases, and the junction held 7 bases outside the gene matches. DNA of the CDR3: TGTGCCTGGAGTCCTGACAGGGGATCGTCACCCCTCCACTTT. Protein sequence: CAWSPDRGSSPLHF.

V is TRBV2 and J is TRBJ1-5; weak D call: TRBD1 (6 bases). Trimming pared 6 bases from V and 1 base from J, leaving 10 bases between. CDR1 is SNHLY and CDR2 is FYNNEI in the germline V gene. CDR3 size: 14 residues. The CDR3 nucleotides read TGTGCCAGCAGAGTAGGGACAAGCAATCAGCCCCAGCATTTT. Translation gives CASRVGTSNQPQHF. Together with reference TRBV2 and TRBJ1-5, the CDR3 gives the full variable domain: EPEVTQTPSHQVTQMGQEVILRCVPISNHLYFYWYRQILGQKVEFLVSFYNNEISEKSEIFDDQFSVERPDGSNFTLKIRSTKLEDSAMYFCASRVGTSNQPQHFGDGTRLSIL.

V gene TRBV5-5 combines with J gene TRBJ1-1; 9 positions agree with TRBD1. Unmatched junction bases numbered 7, after V lost 3 bases and J lost 7 bases. The CDR3 spans 14 residues. CDR1 and CDR2 from the germline V gene are SGHKS and YYEKEE (reference sequence). Here the CDR3 DNA reads TGTGCCAGCAGCTGGGGGACAGGGTCGATTGAAGCTTTCTTT. It encodes CASSWGTGSIEAFF.

This clone is a singleton in its sample. The chain recombines TRBV10-2 with TRBJ1-4; maybe TRBD1 (6 bases). CDR1 is WSHSY, CDR2 SAAADI, per germline. Trimming shortened V by 4 bases and J by 7 bases, and 13 bases separated the two germline ends. The CDR3 has 14 residues. CDR3 sequence reads: CASSGRTVGEKLFF. DNA for the CDR3: TGCGCCAGCAGTGGGAGGACAGTAGGTGAAAAACTGTTTTTT.

The chain carries TRBV24-1 and TRBJ2-3; no reliable D call. The germline V gene has CDR1 KGHDR and CDR2 SFDVKD. The CDR3 extends over 14 amino acids. V was shortened by 6 bases and J by 2 bases, with 11 bases between the two germline ends. The CDR3 is CATSTSANTDTQYF. The DNA for the CDR3 is TGTGCCACCAGTACCAGCGCCAACACAGATACGCAGTATTTT.

This clone appeared once. This sequence joins TRBV7-2 and TRBJ2-3; 9 nucleotides match TRBD2. The CDR3 runs 16 residues. Germline V CDR1 and CDR2: SGHTA, FQGNSA. The V segment lost 1 base and the J segment 5 bases; nucleotides outside the gene matches: 7. CDR3 in amino acids: CASSLVPRGGIDTQYF. CDR3 sequence (DNA): TGTGCCAGCAGCTTAGTGCCGCGGGGGGGAATAGATACGCAGTATTTT.

This chain connects TRBV19 to TRBJ1-2, with TRBD1 matching over 8 bases. Germline lookup yields CDR1 LNHDA and CDR2 SQIVND (reference sequence). The CDR3 spans 13 residues. With 2 bases clipped from V and 7 bases from J, the junction kept 3 bases outside the gene matches. The CDR3 region has the DNA TGTGCCAGTAGTATACGAGACAGGGGTGGCTACACCTTC. Translation gives CASSIRDRGGYTF. Combining the CDR3 with reference TRBV19 and TRBJ1-2 gives the whole variable domain DGGITQSPKYLFRKEGQNVTLSCEQNLNHDAMYWYRQDPGQGLRLIYYSQIVNDFQKGDIAEGYSVSREKKESFPLTVTSAQKNPTAFYLCASSIRDRGGYTFGSGTRLTVV.

The chain is built from TRBV9 and TRBJ1-4; D is unclear. The germline V gene has CDR1 SGDLS and CDR2 YYNGEE. The CDR3 totals 15 residues. V was clipped by 5 bases and J by 1 base, with 12 bases between them. CDR3 in DNA: TGTGCCAGCAGGGGCCGAACGGTAACTAATGAAAAACTGTTTTTT. It specifies CASRGRTVTNEKLFF. Full variable domain (rest looked up from reference TRBV9 and TRBJ1-4): DSGVTQTPKHLITATGQRVTLRCSPRSGDLSVYWYQQSLDQGLQFLIQYYNGEERAKGNILERFSAQQFPDLHSELNLSSLELGDSALYFCASRGRTVTNEKLFFGSGTQLSVL.

The chain couples TRBV2 to TRBJ2-3; 11 nucleotides line up with TRBD2. The CDR3 has 16 amino acids. The germline V gene has CDR1 SNHLY and CDR2 FYNNEI. J was trimmed by 1 base and V by 5 bases; bases with no gene match: 5. The CDR3 sequence is CASSSLAGGRTDTQYF. The CDR3 DNA is TGTGCCAGCAGTTCCTTAGCGGGGGGGCGCACAGATACGCAGTATTTT.

V usage is TRBV6-5 and J usage is TRBJ1-1; the match to TRBD1 covers 9 bases. The V gene's germline CDR1 is MNHEY and CDR2 SVGAGI. The length of the CDR3 is 13 residues. CDR3 residues: CGVGQGMNTEAFF. The DNA of the CDR3 is TGTGGGGTCGGACAGGGGATGAACACTGAAGCTTTCTTT.

This chain links TRBV12-3 or TRBV12-4 with TRBJ1-4; 10 nucleotides align to TRBD1. V shed 1 base, J shed 13 bases, and the junction held 3 bases outside the gene matches. This CDR3 is built from 13 residues. CDR3 in DNA: TGTGCCAGCAGTTTAGGGGACAGGGGAAGACTGTTTTTT. Translating gives CASSLGDRGRLFF.

This chain links TRBV12-5 with TRBJ2-3; D might be TRBD1 (5 bases). The CDR3 totals 15 residues. Germline loops: CDR1 LGHNT, CDR2 FRNRAP. The germline V and J ends were trimmed by 2 bases and 5 bases, with 14 bases remaining between them. CDR3 sequence (DNA): TGTGCTAGTGGTTTGACCCCGACAGATGAAGATACGCAGTATTTT. Protein product: CASGLTPTDEDTQYF.

The rearrangement links TRBV9 to TRBJ2-1, with a tentative D call TRBD2 (6 bases). V lost 4 bases and J 7 bases, leaving 21 bases between the germline ends. Germline CDR1 reads SGDLS; CDR2 reads YYNGEE. The CDR3 has 16 residues. The CDR3 region has the DNA TGTGCCAGCAGCCCCTCCCCAGCGGGTGGATCAAATGAGCAGTTCTTC. This translates into CASSPSPAGGSNEQFF.

This clone has just a few counts. The J gene is TRBJ1-5, the V gene TRBV23-1; D perhaps matches TRBD1 (6 bases). TRBV23-1 is an open reading frame whose function is uncertain. This CDR3 has 15 residues. Trimming pared 4 bases from V and 2 bases from J, leaving 12 bases between. This CDR3 reads CASSPPDRGNQPQHF. DNA of the CDR3: TGCGCCAGCAGTCCGCCGGACAGAGGCAATCAGCCCCAGCATTTT.

The V call is TRBV25-1, the J call TRBJ1-1, with a weak D call TRBD1 (6 bases). The CDR3 spans 15 residues. Trimming cost V 6 bases and J 3 bases, with 17 bases left between them. Germline V CDR1 and CDR2: MGHDK, SYGVNS. This CDR3 is CASRAKQGWDTEAFF. Written as DNA, the CDR3 is TGTGCCAGCAGGGCCAAACAGGGATGGGACACTGAAGCTTTCTTT.

This chain links TRBV4-3 with TRBJ1-2, with TRBD1 as a possible D gene (5 bases). This CDR3 contains 14 residues. The V end lost 0 bases, the J end lost 7 bases, and 12 bases lay between the germline ends. Germline loops: CDR1 LGHNA, CDR2 YSLEER. CDR3 sequence reads: CASSQDRAGFGYTF. As DNA, the CDR3 is TGCGCCAGCAGCCAAGATCGGGCAGGGTTTGGCTACACCTTC.

This rearrangement joins TRBV27 to TRBJ1-2; 7 nucleotides match TRBD1. V lost 3 bases and J lost 5; bases outside the gene matches: 18. Germline V gene lookup returns CDR1 MNHEY and CDR2 SMNVEV (reference sequence). This CDR3 has 18 amino acids. DNA for the CDR3: TGTGCCAGCAGTTTGCGACCGGGACAGTGGGGGCTAGGATATGGCTACACCTTC. Its translation: CASSLRPGQWGLGYGYTF.

The chain uses TRBV30 and TRBJ1-2, with a possible D match to TRBD1 (5 bases). Germline V gene data show CDR1 as GTSNPN and CDR2 as SVGIG (reference sequence). Trimming took 2 bases from V and 6 from J, leaving 13 bases between them. There are 13 residues in the CDR3. The CDR3 nucleotides are TGTGCCTGGAGTCCATTGCACAGGCATGGCTACACCTTC. Translation gives CAWSPLHRHGYTF.

The chain links TRBV23-1 to TRBJ1-1; D not resolved. TRBV23-1 qualifies as an ORF whose function is uncertain. The length of the CDR3 is 14 residues. Trimming removed 3 bases from V and 3 bases from J, with 11 bases in between. Here the CDR3 reads CASSQGARDTEAFF. CDR3 in DNA: TGCGCCAGCAGTCAGGGAGCACGGGACACTGAAGCTTTCTTT.

The J gene is TRBJ1-1, the V gene TRBV5-1; TRBD1 aligns across 7 bases. Germline CDR1 reads SGHRS; CDR2 reads YFSETQ. V dropped 2 bases and J dropped 4; count of bases not matched to a gene: 5. The length of the CDR3 is 14 residues. The CDR3 is CASSFRQGGTEAFF. In nucleotides, the CDR3 is TGCGCCAGCAGCTTCAGACAGGGCGGCACTGAAGCTTTCTTT.

The chain has TRBV11-3 and TRBJ1-1, with D perhaps matching TRBD1 (6 bases). The CDR3 runs to 13 residues. With 3 bases removed from V and 14 bases from J, the gap between germline ends came to 19 bases. The germline gives CDR1 SGHNT, CDR2 YENEEA. The CDR3 here is CASSFRGGPLVFF. CDR3 in DNA: TGTGCCAGCAGCTTCCGAGGGGGTCCCCTAGTATTCTTT.